This T cell receptor (beta chain) stems from a study of blood T cell repertoires in COVID-19. Across the whole study: PBMCs, B-cell-depleted T cells, or T cells were the source of the cDNA or gDNA that made up the material.

Only in-frame clones appear in the TCRdb table, and some are missing; sequencing was by immunoSEQ multiplex PCR. The table records around 300,000 clones, approximately 83% of them present only once. The CDR3 loop spans 15 amino acids. The source material was peripheral blood. The chain carries TRBV1 and TRBJ1-1. TRBV1 is tagged as a pseudogene. The sequence came from a woman aged 70-85 years with acute or convalescent COVID-19. CDR3 coding DNA: TGCACCAGCAGCCAAGCGGGAGGGATGGACACTGAAGCTTTCTTT. Protein: CTSSQAGGMDTEAFF.